These T cell receptor beta chains were read from a single sample in a study of metastatic and nonmetastatic thyroid tumors. TCRdb re-clonotyped the PCR reads via MiXCR. The data show about 25,000 clones, roughly 20% seen once. Material for sequencing was blood. Receptors originate from a male donor with papillary thyroid cancer or a benign thyroid nodule (not recorded which). Some clones in this sample may be carry-over from other donors' samples. Each CDR3 is given with its conserved first and last residue. The order of the fields is clone size, D gene, J gene, V gene, CDR3 protein, CDR3 DNA. The D gene is left open where the match is weak. Clone size, where shown, is once, few, many, or a class for clones that have expanded.

>many|-|TRBJ2-7|TRBV2
CASSDIASYEQYF
TGTGCCAGCAGTGATATAGCCTCCTACGAGCAGTACTTC
>many|-|TRBJ1-2|TRBV9
CASSAEGFLGYTF
TGTGCCAGCAGCGCGGAGGGGTTCCTGGGCTACACCTTC
>many|-|TRBJ1-1|TRBV20-1
CSAYRALGTEAFF
TGCAGTGCTTACAGGGCGCTGGGCACTGAAGCTTTCTTT
>many|-|TRBJ2-7|TRBV13
CASSFQGFTYEQYF
TGTGCCAGCAGCTTCCAGGGGTTTACCTACGAGCAGTACTTC
>-|-|TRBJ2-7|TRBV6-1
CAVTMGRGRDEQYF
TGTGCGGTCACGATGGGCAGGGGTAGGGACGAGCAGTACTTC
>many|-|TRBJ1-1|TRBV27
CASSSREHEAFF
TGTGCCAGCAGTTCGAGAGAGCATGAAGCTTTCTTT
>many|-|TRBJ2-7|TRBV29-1
CSVEGQSDSYEQYF
TGCAGCGTTGAAGGACAGTCCGACTCCTACGAGCAGTACTTC
>-|-|TRBJ1-2|TRBV28
CASSFPQLNSGYTF
TGTGCCAGCAGTTTCCCACAGCTAAACTCTGGCTACACCTTT
>many|-|TRBJ2-3|TRBV7-2
CASSLGGVMADTQYF
TGTGCCAGCAGCTTAGGGGGCGTAATGGCAGATACGCAGTATTTT
>many|TRBD1|TRBJ2-2|TRBV2
CASRAHRGPGELFF
TGTGCCAGCAGAGCGCACAGGGGGCCCGGGGAGCTGTTTTTT
>-|-|TRBJ1-2|TRBV6-4
CASMGTGDHEQYFGPGYGYTF
-